These T cell receptor beta chains were read from a single sample in a study of T cell changes during pregnancy in multiple sclerosis. The data were produced by immunoSEQ multiplex PCR, yet TCRdb's version contains in-frame clones alone and is incomplete. Of tens of thousands of clones in the sample, roughly 89% were seen once. The sample was CD8+ T cells from peripheral blood mononuclear cells, taken in the first trimester of pregnancy. The receptor source for this set is a female donor with multiple sclerosis, enrolled in a pregnancy study. Each CDR3 is given with its conserved first and last residue. The D gene is left open where the match is weak. Rows may omit the clone size; those that give it use once, few, many or a size class.

abundance	v_gene	d_gene	j_gene	CDR3nt	CDR3aa
.	TRBV7-3	.	TRBJ2-1	TGTGCCAGCAGCTCCGATGGTCGCAGTGAGCAGTTCTTC	CASSSDGRSEQFF
.	TRBV5-8	TRBD1	TRBJ1-2	TGTGCCAGCAGCTTCGGGACAGGGGTAAAGGGCTACACCTTC	CASSFGTGVKGYTF
.	TRBV5-1	TRBD1	TRBJ2-3	TGCGCCAGCAGCTTGGGATACAGGACAGGGGATGTAGATACGCAGTATTTT	CASSLGYRTGDVDTQYF
.	TRBV7-7	.	TRBJ2-5	TGTGCCAGCAGGCCCTTCGAGGGACTGGAGACCCAGTACTTC	CASRPFEGLETQYF
.	TRBV5-4	TRBD1	TRBJ1-2	TGTGCCAGCAGCGGGGACAGGGGGCCCTTAGTAGATGGCTACACCTTC	CASSGDRGPLVDGYTF
.	TRBV27	TRBD2	TRBJ2-7	TGTGCCAGCAGTTCCCTAGCGGGATGGGAAGAAGAGCAGTACTTC	CASSSLAGWEEEQYF
few	TRBV6-1	TRBD1	TRBJ1-2	TGTGCCAGCAGTGAAGCGACAGGGGGCTATGGCTACACCTTC	CASSEATGGYGYTF
.	TRBV4-1	.	TRBJ1-1	TGCGCCAGCAGCCAAGTAGGACAGAACACTGAAGCTTTCTTT	CASSQVGQNTEAFF
.	TRBV19	TRBD2	TRBJ2-3	TGTGCCAGTAGTGACCAGCGGGGGACCCTTACAGATACGCAGTATTTT	CASSDQRGTLTDTQYF
.	TRBV19	.	TRBJ1-1	TGTGCCAGTAGGGCCCTCGAGGGTGGTTACACTGAAGCTTTCTTT	CASRALEGGYTEAFF
.	TRBV2	TRBD2	TRBJ2-7	TGTGCCAGTCTAGCGGGGGGAAGCTACGAGCAGTACTTC	CASLAGGSYEQYF
once	TRBV13	TRBD2	TRBJ2-7	TGTGCCAGCAGCCCTAGCGGGGTGGGGGTGGACGAGCAGTACTTC	CASSPSGVGVDEQYF
.	TRBV5-6	.	TRBJ1-1	TGTGCCAGCAGCTTGGAGGGGGGGTTAATCATGAACACTGAAGCTTTCTTT	CASSLEGGLIMNTEAFF
.	TRBV19	.	TRBJ2-5	TGTGCCAGTAGTATAACGGGGACTTGGGCGACGGAGACCCAGTACTTC	CASSITGTWATETQYF
.	TRBV9	.	TRBJ2-2	TGTGCCAGCAGCGTAGATGGGAGCGAACCCACCGGGGAGCTGTTTTTT	CASSVDGSEPTGELFF
.	TRBV6-1	TRBD2	TRBJ2-7	TGTGCCAGCAGTGGGACTAGCGGAGACACGACCTACGAGCAGTACTTC	CASSGTSGDTTYEQYF
.	TRBV19	TRBD2	TRBJ2-7	TGTGCCAGTAGCCCCCTACTAGCGGGAAGGTACGAGCAGTACTTC	CASSPLLAGRYEQYF
.	TRBV2	.	TRBJ2-7	TGTGCCAGCAGTGAAGCTGGTCACGGCTACGAGCAGTACTTC	CASSEAGHGYEQYF
.	TRBV7-6	.	TRBJ1-1	TGTGCCAGCAGCTTAGAGGGACTTATGAACACTGAAGCTTTCTTT	CASSLEGLMNTEAFF
.	TRBV4-3	TRBD1	TRBJ2-7	TGCGCCAGCAGCGAGCGACAGGGGTCTCTAAACGAGCAGTACTTC	CASSERQGSLNEQYF
.	TRBV5-1	TRBD2	TRBJ2-5	TGCGCCAGCAGCGCTACTAGCGGGGGGAGTTTCCTCCAAGAGACCCAGTACTTC	CASSATSGGSFLQETQYF
.	TRBV28	TRBD2	TRBJ2-5	TGTGCCAGCACCACGCACGGGACTAACCAAGAGACCCAGTACTTC	CASTTHGTNQETQYF
.	TRBV27	.	TRBJ2-3	TGTGCCAGCAGCAGGGGTTCAGATACGCAGTATTTT	CASSRGSDTQYF
.	TRBV19	.	TRBJ1-5	TGTGCCAGTAGTATCGGCGCCAGAGGAAGAATCAGCCCCCAGCATTTT	CASSIGARGRISPQHF
.	TRBV4-1	TRBD1	TRBJ2-7	TGCGCCAGCAGCCACCGCGACAGGGGGCTGACCTACGAGCAGTACTTC	CASSHRDRGLTYEQYF
.	TRBV7-9	.	TRBJ1-2	TGTGCCAGCAGCTTAGGGGCAGCATCCTATGGCTACACCTTC	CASSLGAASYGYTF
.	TRBV27	TRBD1	TRBJ1-2	TGTGCCAGCAGTACCGGGACAGGTCCTGTTTTTAACTATGGCTACACCTTC	CASSTGTGPVFNYGYTF
.	TRBV14	.	TRBJ1-2	TGTGCCAGCAGCCAATATCGGCAGCCCAGGAGGGGCTACACCTTC	CASSQYRQPRRGYTF
.	TRBV7-9	.	TRBJ2-7	TGTGCCAGCGCCGGTGTTACTGTGGGAGGCCTCTACGAGCAGTACTTC	CASAGVTVGGLYEQYF
.	TRBV11-3	.	TRBJ2-2	TGTGCCAGCAGCTTAGTACAGGGACCCCACACCGGGGAGCTGTTTTTT	CASSLVQGPHTGELFF
.	TRBV6-1	.	TRBJ2-1	TGTGCCAGCAGTGAAAGCCTAACCTACAATGAGCAGTTCTTC	CASSESLTYNEQFF
.	TRBV6-4	.	TRBJ1-1	TGTGCCAGCAGTGAGGGGGCGACCACTGAAGCTTTCTTT	CASSEGATTEAFF
.	TRBV4-1	.	TRBJ2-7	TGCGCCAGCAGCCCCCCTGCGGGGTTTAAGAACGAGCAGTACTTC	CASSPPAGFKNEQYF
once	TRBV27	TRBD2	TRBJ2-3	TGTGCCAGCAGTGCTTTGGGGACTAGCGCAGATACGCAGTATTTT	CASSALGTSADTQYF
.	TRBV9	.	TRBJ2-7	TGTGCCAGCAGCGCCGGGGACTTAACCTACGAGCAGTACTTC	CASSAGDLTYEQYF
.	TRBV5-1	.	TRBJ2-3	TGCGCCAGCAGCTGGACCCGCTTGGGGGGGGCCCCAGATACGCAGTATTTT	CASSWTRLGGAPDTQYF
.	TRBV7-3	TRBD2	TRBJ2-7	TGTGCCAGCAGCGGTGGCGGGGGGTACGAGCAGTACTTC	CASSGGGGYEQYF
many	TRBV15	.	TRBJ1-1	TGTGCCACCAGCAGAGATCAGGGTTATACTGAAGCTTTCTTT	CATSRDQGYTEAFF
.	TRBV28	TRBD2	TRBJ2-3	TGTGCCAGCAGTGCAAGCGGGAGCGGCACAGATACGCAGTATTTT	CASSASGSGTDTQYF
.	TRBV9	.	TRBJ1-2	TGTGCCAGCAGCGTAGGGGACACCAACTATGGCTACACCTTC	CASSVGDTNYGYTF
.	TRBV5-4	.	TRBJ1-1	TGTGCCAGCAGCTTGGTGGTCAGGGGAGAGGGGGACACTGAAGCTTTCTTT	CASSLVVRGEGDTEAFF
.	TRBV11-1	TRBD2	TRBJ2-5	TGTGCCAGCAGCTTACGGGGGGAACTAGAGACCCAGTACTTC	CASSLRGELETQYF
once	TRBV2	TRBD2	TRBJ2-1	TGTGCCAGCCGAGACAGTCGACTAGCTTTGTCGAATGAGCAGTTCTTC	CASRDSRLALSNEQFF
.	TRBV27	TRBD1	TRBJ1-2	TGTGCCAGCAGTTTGGAAGGGACAGGGGTTGGGTATGGCTACACCTTC	CASSLEGTGVGYGYTF
.	TRBV4-3	TRBD2	TRBJ2-1	TGCGCCAGCAGCCAAGGATGGCTAGCGGCTGAGCAGTTCTTC	CASSQGWLAAEQFF
.	TRBV2	.	TRBJ2-3	TGTGCCAGCGACGGGGGGCCCGGGGGAATTACAGATACGCAGTATTTT	CASDGGPGGITDTQYF
.	TRBV27	TRBD1	TRBJ1-2	TGTGCCAGCAGTCGGCAGGGGGACTATGGCTACACCTTC	CASSRQGDYGYTF
once	TRBV29-1	TRBD2	TRBJ2-1	TGCAGCGTTGAAGGTCTAGCGGGGGGCATTTACAATGAGCAGTTCTTC	CSVEGLAGGIYNEQFF
.	TRBV5-6	TRBD1	TRBJ1-2	TGTGCCAGCAGCTGGACAGGGGAAACGTCTGGCTACACCTTC	CASSWTGETSGYTF
.	TRBV9	.	TRBJ1-1	TGTGCCAGCAGCCCGACCGGTGGGGGAGGCACTGAAGCTTTCTTT	CASSPTGGGGTEAFF